This paragraph reports one T cell receptor (beta chain). The data belong to a study of memory CD4+ T cells and cytomegalovirus serostatus. Single viable CD3+CD4+CD8-CD45RO+ cells were sorted as the memory CD4+ T cells. Repertoires were generated with immunoSEQ multiplex PCR, while TCRdb's copy carries only in-frame clones and drops some. The sample yields about 75,000 clones, roughly three quarters seen once. The CDR3 is made up of 16 amino acids. Germline CDR1 is SGHAT and CDR2 is FQNNGV. The V gene end was trimmed by 3 bases and the J gene end by 11 bases; junction bases not matched to a gene: 15. V gene TRBV11-2 combines with J gene TRBJ2-1; 8 bases fit TRBD2. The TCR comes from an adult in good health and CMV-seropositive. The sample taken for sequencing was memory CD4+ T cells from blood. CDR3 coding DNA: TGTGCCAGCAGCTTCGTCGGTGGGTTAGCGGGGAGTAAGCAGTTCTTC. Residues: CASSFVGGLAGSKQFF.